The 30 T cell receptor beta chains below all came from one sample that was sequenced in a study of blood T cells in healthy people across ages. The authors ran a second PCR of about 7 to 11 cycles using a sample-barcoded 5' primer and a J-beta primer mix. TCRdb processed the 5' RACE reads anew with MiXCR; each CDR3 protein has one entry. The sample yields about 640,000 distinct CDR3 sequences, about 54% seen once. The specimen sequenced was blood. The receptors shown here come from a man in his sixties in good health.

V gene TRBV20-1 combines with J gene TRBJ1-2; 7 bases line up with TRBD1. The ends lost 5 bases at V and 4 bases at J; junction bases unmatched: 7. Looked up from germline, CDR1 is DFQATT and CDR2 is SNEGSKA (reference sequence). The CDR3 spans 13 residues. In DNA, the CDR3 is TGCAGTGCTGCCCGACAGGGAGGCTATGGCTACACCTTC. The encoded protein is CSAARQGGYGYTF.

The J gene is TRBJ1-1, the V gene TRBV4-2, with unresolved D. The CDR3 extends over 14 amino acids. CDR1 is LGHNA, CDR2 YNFKEQ, per germline. Trimming took off 0 bases at V and 4 bases at J, with 9 bases between the two ends. CDR3 region: CASSQDSYLTEAFF. The CDR3, as DNA: TGTGCCAGCAGCCAAGATTCCTATCTCACTGAAGCTTTCTTT.

This clonotype has only a few counts. V gene TRBV12-3 or TRBV12-4 combines with J gene TRBJ1-4; the D gene is possibly TRBD1 (5 bases). Between the trimmed V and J ends, which lost 6 bases and 6 bases, there was a span of 14 bases. The CDR3 is 14 amino acids. The CDR3 nucleotides read TGTGCCAGCAGGCGGAGGGGTCTCGATGAAAAACTGTTTTTT. Its translation: CASRRRGLDEKLFF.

The rearrangement links TRBV2 to TRBJ2-4; TRBD1 matches 9 bases. With V trimmed by 5 bases and J by 5 bases, 4 bases remained unmatched. Per the germline V gene, CDR1 is SNHLY and CDR2 is FYNNEI. The CDR3 has 14 residues. The CDR3 sequence is CASSTTGGQNIQYF. The CDR3 DNA sequence: TGTGCCAGCAGTACGACAGGGGGTCAAAACATTCAGTACTTC.

V and J are TRBV9 and TRBJ1-2; D remains unclear. Germline V CDR1 and CDR2: SGDLS, YYNGEE. The CDR3 extends over 16 amino acids. Deletions cut 0 bases from V and 5 bases from J, with 17 bases between. For the CDR3, the DNA is TGTGCCAGCAGCGTAGTTGGCGGCAGAGAGATGTATGGCTACACCTTC. Protein product: CASSVVGGREMYGYTF.

V usage is TRBV6-5 and J usage is TRBJ2-3; 8 bases map to TRBD2. This CDR3 has 15 amino acids. Trimming removed 4 bases from V and 7 bases from J; junction bases left unmatched: 10. The germline V gene encodes CDR1 MNHEY and CDR2 SVGAGI. The chain's CDR3 is CASSSTTSGGHTQYF. DNA for the CDR3: TGTGCCAGCAGTTCGACTACGAGCGGGGGCCATACGCAGTATTTT.

This clonotype was seen more than once but under ten times. This chain joins TRBV20-1 and TRBJ2-1, with a weak D call TRBD1 (6 bases). Trimming removed 5 bases at V and 0 bases at J, with 23 bases between. CDR1 and CDR2 (germline): DFQATT, SNEGSKA (reference sequence). The CDR3 sequence is 18 residues long. This chain's CDR3 is CSARDGIGGVSSYNEQFF. CDR3 DNA: TGCAGTGCTCGTGACGGGATTGGGGGCGTCAGCTCCTACAATGAGCAGTTCTTC.

The chain links TRBV6-5 to TRBJ2-7; D not resolved. The germline CDR1 and CDR2 sequences are MNHEY and SVGAGI. V was shortened by 2 bases and J by 7 bases, with 12 bases between the two germline ends. The CDR3 runs to 13 residues. The CDR3 reads CASSYAATNEQYF. The CDR3 nucleotides are TGTGCCAGCAGTTACGCGGCTACCAATGAGCAGTACTTC.

This rearrangement joins TRBV29-1 to TRBJ2-7, with D possibly TRBD2 on 6 matching bases. Gene TRBJ2-5 matches the end of the DNA better, so the J call may be wrong. Germline lookup yields CDR1 SQVTM and CDR2 ANQGSEA. The CDR3 is 14 residues long. CDR3 nucleotides: TGCAGCGTTGAGCGAGGCGGGGCCGCCGAGACCCAGTACTTC. Residues: CSVERGGAAETQYF.

This clonotype was picked up a small number of times. V is TRBV10-2 and J is TRBJ2-1, with 8 positions matching TRBD2. The V and J ends lost 2 bases and 13 bases, in that order; junction bases with no gene match: 7. Germline CDR1 is WSHSY and CDR2 is SAAADI. The CDR3 is made up of 13 amino acids. As DNA, the CDR3 is TGCGCCAGCAGTGAGCCCGGACTAGCCGGCCAGTTCTTC. It codes for CASSEPGLAGQFF.

The rearrangement joins TRBV15 to TRBJ1-5; tentative D call: TRBD1 (5 bases). The CDR3 is 13 residues long. Germline CDR1 LNHNV, CDR2 YYDKDF (reference sequence). V lost 3 bases, J lost 9 bases, and 12 bases lay in between. CDR3 protein: CATSSTKGSPQHF. In DNA form, the CDR3 reads TGTGCCACCAGCAGTACCAAGGGGTCGCCCCAGCATTTT.

The V gene is TRBV12-3 or TRBV12-4, the J gene TRBJ2-1; D is undetermined. Deletions cut 6 bases from V and 0 bases from J, with 12 bases between. The CDR3 has 15 amino acids. This CDR3 reads CASSRQVGSYNEQFF. The CDR3 region has the DNA TGTGCCAGCAGCCGCCAGGTGGGCTCCTACAATGAGCAGTTCTTC.

The chain has TRBV6-2 or TRBV6-3 and TRBJ1-1; D may be TRBD1 (6 bases). Germline CDR1 MNHEY, CDR2 SVGEGT. V gave up 6 bases and J gave up 3 bases, with 14 bases separating them. This CDR3 has 14 amino acids. CDR3 coding DNA: TGTGCCAGCAGAGTCCAGGGGTGGGACACTGAAGCTTTCTTT. Amino acid sequence: CASRVQGWDTEAFF.

This clonotype was seen a few times. The chain is built from TRBV29-1 and TRBJ2-6; D is ambiguous. The germline CDR1 and CDR2 sequences are SQVTM and ANQGSEA. This CDR3 has 12 amino acids. CDR3 nucleotides: TGCAGTGCCTACTCTGGGGCCAACGTCCTGACTTTC. This sequence encodes CSAYSGANVLTF.

The chain combines TRBV2 with TRBJ1-4, with unresolved D. Trimming cost V 2 bases and J 4 bases, with 11 bases left between them. The CDR3 has 15 amino acids. Germline-derived CDR1 and CDR2 are SNHLY and FYNNEI. The CDR3 reads CASSELRQVNEKLFF. The CDR3 DNA sequence: TGTGCCAGCAGTGAACTTAGGCAGGTTAATGAAAAACTGTTTTTT.

The gene calls are TRBV20-1 and TRBJ2-1, with 9 bases matching TRBD2. The CDR3 runs to 14 residues. Germline-derived CDR1 and CDR2 are DFQATT and SNEGSKA (reference sequence). The CDR3 loop reads CTVDGLAGNGEQFF. CDR3 in DNA: TGCACGGTGGATGGGCTAGCGGGGAACGGGGAGCAGTTCTTC.

The rearrangement links TRBV4-1 to TRBJ2-3; D call uncertain. This CDR3 contains 14 residues. The germline V and J ends were trimmed by 4 bases and 7 bases, with 15 bases remaining between them. Germline CDR1 and CDR2: MGHRA and YSYEKL. For the CDR3, the DNA is TGCGCCAGCAGCCTACAGTCGACCGAGAATACGCAGTATTTT. It codes for CASSLQSTENTQYF.

The chain is built from TRBV7-9 and TRBJ2-5; TRBD1 or TRBD2 may be the D gene (5 bases each). Per the germline V gene, CDR1 is SEHNR and CDR2 is FQNEAQ (reference sequence). The V gene lost 7 bases and the J gene lost 2 bases, with 14 bases spanning the gap. This CDR3 comprises 14 residues. CDR3 in DNA: TGTGCCAGCACCCTCGGGGCATTTCAAGAGACCCAGTACTTC. Its translation is CASTLGAFQETQYF.

The chain combines TRBV10-1 with TRBJ2-3; D is possibly TRBD2 (5 bases). There are 15 residues in the CDR3. Per germline, CDR1 WNHNN and CDR2 SYGVQD (reference sequence). Between the trimmed V and J ends, which lost 4 bases and 1 base, there was a span of 12 bases. The CDR3 region is CASSGSFGGTDTQYF. The CDR3 bases are TGCGCCAGCAGTGGCAGCTTCGGGGGCACAGATACGCAGTATTTT.

This sequence joins TRBV20-1 and TRBJ2-7; 7 bases fit TRBD2. The CDR3 has 13 residues. V lost 5 bases to trimming and J lost 0 bases; unmatched junction nucleotides: 4. Germline assignment: CDR1 DFQATT and CDR2 SNEGSKA (reference sequence). As DNA, the CDR3 is TGCAGTGCTGGGGGGGGAACCTCCTACGAGCAGTACTTC. Translating it yields CSAGGGTSYEQYF.

The V call is TRBV3-1, the J call TRBJ2-7; D is ambiguous. The CDR3 has 14 amino acids. With 2 bases removed from V and 3 bases from J, the gap between germline ends came to 11 bases. Germline V gene lookup returns CDR1 LGHDT and CDR2 YNNKEL (reference sequence). The CDR3 region has the DNA TGTGCCAGCAGCCAAAGATTAGTTTACTACGAGCAGTACTTC. It encodes CASSQRLVYYEQYF.

The rearrangement links TRBV10-2 to TRBJ1-2, with TRBD1 matching 7 bases. The germline V gene has CDR1 WSHSY and CDR2 SAAADI. Unmatched junction bases numbered 4, after V lost 9 bases and J lost 3 bases. The CDR3 totals 12 residues. CDR3 residues: CASGTAHYGYTF. As DNA, the CDR3 is TGCGCCAGTGGGACAGCACACTATGGCTACACCTTC.

This clonotype was counted between two and nine times. J is TRBJ2-3 and V is TRBV12-3 or TRBV12-4, with 10 bases identical to TRBD2. The CDR3 has 17 residues. V lost 3 bases, J lost 3 bases, and 9 bases stayed unmatched. The CDR3 DNA sequence: TGTGCCAGCAGTTTTGGCCTAGCGGGGGTAGGGACAGATACGCAGTATTTT. It codes for CASSFGLAGVGTDTQYF.

This chain joins TRBV10-1 and TRBJ2-3; TRBD2 might be the D (5 bases). The ends were cut back, 0 bases at V and 6 bases at J, with 16 bases in the middle. This CDR3 contains 16 residues. Germline V gene lookup returns CDR1 WNHNN and CDR2 SYGVQD (reference sequence). As DNA, the CDR3 is TGCGCCAGCAGTGAGTCGAGGGCGGGCTCGAGGGATACGCAGTATTTT. It codes for CASSESRAGSRDTQYF.

The chain links TRBV29-1 to TRBJ2-1, with 7 nucleotides matching TRBD1. The CDR3 extends over 13 amino acids. V lost 6 bases to trimming and J lost 7 bases; unmatched junction nucleotides: 9. From germline, CDR1 is SQVTM and CDR2 ANQGSEA. The DNA for the CDR3 is TGCAGCGTGAGTCCCTTACAGGGGAATGAGCAGTTCTTC. Protein product: CSVSPLQGNEQFF.

The chain links TRBV7-2 to TRBJ1-5; TRBD1 might be the D (6 bases). V shed 5 bases and J shed 3 bases, with 14 bases lying between them. The CDR3 spans 15 residues. Germline-derived CDR1 and CDR2 are SGHTA and FQGNSA. The CDR3 reads CASSRSTGPNQPQHF. The CDR3 region has the DNA TGTGCCAGCAGCCGGTCCACAGGGCCCAATCAGCCCCAGCATTTT.

V and J are TRBV29-1 and TRBJ2-5; 8 positions agree with TRBD2. The tail of the sequence fits TRBJ2-1 better, so the J call may be wrong. The CDR3 sequence is 14 residues long. Germline lookup yields CDR1 SQVTM and CDR2 ANQGSEA. CDR3 nucleotide sequence: TGCAGCGTTGAAGATCGGGGGGGAACAGAGACCCAGTTCTTC. Amino acids: CSVEDRGGTETQFF.

The V call is TRBV21-1, the J call TRBJ2-3; the DNA was not compared with TRBD2, the D call given in the table. TRBV21-1 is a pseudogene locus. This CDR3 has 16 amino acids. The CDR3 DNA is TGTGCCAGCAGCACCAGGGCCTACATTGGCACAGATACGCAGTATTTT. Translated: CASSTRAYIGTDTQYF.

The CDR3 DNA sequence: TGTGCCAGCAGCTCTTCTCCGACTAGCTACGAGCAGTACTTC. It encodes CASSSSPTSYEQYF. The J gene is TRBJ2-7, the V gene TRBV7-8, with D tentatively TRBD2 (6 bases). Trimming took 4 bases from V and 3 from J, leaving 13 bases between them. From germline, CDR1 is SGHVS and CDR2 FQNEAQ. The CDR3 has 14 amino acids.

The gene calls are TRBV7-2 and TRBJ2-7; D gene ambiguous. V was trimmed by 7 bases and J by 3 bases, leaving 28 bases between them. Germline V gene data show CDR1 as SGHTA and CDR2 as FQGNSA. The CDR3 totals 18 residues. In DNA form, the CDR3 reads TGTGCCAGCACCACATTTTTTACCCCGGGTCTAGTTAGCTACGAGCAGTACTTC. Protein: CASTTFFTPGLVSYEQYF.